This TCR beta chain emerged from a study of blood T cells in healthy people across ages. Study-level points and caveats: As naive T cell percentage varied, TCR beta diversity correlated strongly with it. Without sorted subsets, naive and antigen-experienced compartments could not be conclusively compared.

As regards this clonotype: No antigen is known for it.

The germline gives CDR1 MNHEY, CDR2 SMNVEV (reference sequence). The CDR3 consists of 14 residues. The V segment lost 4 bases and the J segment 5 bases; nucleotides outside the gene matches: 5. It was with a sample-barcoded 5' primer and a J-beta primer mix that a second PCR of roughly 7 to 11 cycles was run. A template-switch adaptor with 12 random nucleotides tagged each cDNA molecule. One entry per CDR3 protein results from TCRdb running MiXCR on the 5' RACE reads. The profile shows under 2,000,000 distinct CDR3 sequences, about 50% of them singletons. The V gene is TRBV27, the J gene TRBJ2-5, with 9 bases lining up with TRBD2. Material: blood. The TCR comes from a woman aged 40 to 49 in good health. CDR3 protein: CASSSGTSIETQYF. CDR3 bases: TGTGCCAGCAGTTCCGGGACTAGCATCGAGACCCAGTACTTC.